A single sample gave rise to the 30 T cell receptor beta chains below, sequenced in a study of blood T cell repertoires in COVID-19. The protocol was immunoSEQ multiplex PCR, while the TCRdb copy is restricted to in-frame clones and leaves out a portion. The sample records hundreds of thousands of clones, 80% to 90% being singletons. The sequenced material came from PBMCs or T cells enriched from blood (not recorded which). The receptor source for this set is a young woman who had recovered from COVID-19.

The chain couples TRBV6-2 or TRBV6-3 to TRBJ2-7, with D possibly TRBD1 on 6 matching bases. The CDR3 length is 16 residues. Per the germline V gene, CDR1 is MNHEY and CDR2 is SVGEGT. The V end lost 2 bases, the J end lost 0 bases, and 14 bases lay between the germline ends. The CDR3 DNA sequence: TGTGCCAGCAGTTACGGGGGCACTCTGAGCTCCTACGAGCAGTACTTC. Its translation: CASSYGGTLSSYEQYF.

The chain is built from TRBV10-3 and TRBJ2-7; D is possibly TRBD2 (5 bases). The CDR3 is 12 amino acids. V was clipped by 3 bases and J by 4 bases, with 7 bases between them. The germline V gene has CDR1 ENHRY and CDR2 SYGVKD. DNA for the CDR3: TGTGCCATCAGTGAAGGGAGTTACGAGCAGTACTTC. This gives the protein CAISEGSYEQYF.

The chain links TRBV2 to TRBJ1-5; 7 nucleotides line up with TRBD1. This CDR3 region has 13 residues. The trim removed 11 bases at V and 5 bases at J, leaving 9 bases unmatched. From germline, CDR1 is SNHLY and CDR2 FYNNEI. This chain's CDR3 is CAGGTEADQPQHF. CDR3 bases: TGTGCCGGTGGGACAGAGGCAGATCAGCCCCAGCATTTT.

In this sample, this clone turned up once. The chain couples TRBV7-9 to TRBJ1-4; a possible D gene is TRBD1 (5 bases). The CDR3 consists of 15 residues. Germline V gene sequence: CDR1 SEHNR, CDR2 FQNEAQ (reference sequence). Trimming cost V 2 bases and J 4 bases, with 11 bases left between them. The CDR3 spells CASSLYLGGNEKLFF. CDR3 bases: TGTGCCAGCAGCTTATATCTGGGGGGTAATGAAAAACTGTTTTTT.

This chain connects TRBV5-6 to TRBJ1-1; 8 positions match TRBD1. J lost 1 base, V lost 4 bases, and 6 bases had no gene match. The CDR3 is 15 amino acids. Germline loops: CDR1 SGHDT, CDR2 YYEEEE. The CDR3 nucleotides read TGTGCCAGCAGCCCCACGACAGGGGCGAACACTGAAGCTTTCTTT. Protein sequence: CASSPTTGANTEAFF. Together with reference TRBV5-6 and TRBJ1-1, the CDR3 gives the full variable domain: DAGVTQSPTHLIKTRGQQVTLRCSPKSGHDTVSWYQQALGQGPQFIFQYYEEEERQRGNFPDRFSGHQFPNYSSELNVNALLLGDSALYLCASSPTTGANTEAFFGQGTRLTVV.

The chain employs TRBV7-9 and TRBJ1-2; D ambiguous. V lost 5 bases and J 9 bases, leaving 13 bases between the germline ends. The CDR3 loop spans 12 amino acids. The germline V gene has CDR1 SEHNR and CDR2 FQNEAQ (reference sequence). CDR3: CASSPELSSYTF. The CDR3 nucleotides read TGTGCCAGCAGCCCCGAGTTGAGTAGCTACACCTTC. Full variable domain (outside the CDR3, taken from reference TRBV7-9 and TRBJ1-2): DTGVSQNPRHKITKRGQNVTFRCDPISEHNRLYWYRQTLGQGPEFLTYFQNEAQLEKSRLLSDRFSAERPKGSFSTLEIQRTEQGDSAMYLCASSPELSSYTFGSGTRLTVV.

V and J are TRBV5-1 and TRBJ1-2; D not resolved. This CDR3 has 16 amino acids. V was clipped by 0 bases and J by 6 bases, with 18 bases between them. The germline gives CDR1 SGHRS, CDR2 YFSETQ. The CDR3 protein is CASSLVGRGKYDGYTF. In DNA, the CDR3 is TGCGCCAGCAGCTTGGTGGGCCGAGGGAAATACGATGGCTACACCTTC.

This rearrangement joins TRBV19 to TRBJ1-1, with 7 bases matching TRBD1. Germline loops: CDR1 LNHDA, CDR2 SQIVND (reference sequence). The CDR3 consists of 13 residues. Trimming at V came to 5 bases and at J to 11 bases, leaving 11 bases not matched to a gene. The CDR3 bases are TGTGCCAGTAGTCCCCAGGGGGTGGCAATGGCTTTCTTT. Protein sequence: CASSPQGVAMAFF. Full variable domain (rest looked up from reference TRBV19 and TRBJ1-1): DGGITQSPKYLFRKEGQNVTLSCEQNLNHDAMYWYRQDPGQGLRLIYYSQIVNDFQKGDIAEGYSVSREKKESFPLTVTSAQKNPTAFYLCASSPQGVAMAFFGQGTRLTVV.

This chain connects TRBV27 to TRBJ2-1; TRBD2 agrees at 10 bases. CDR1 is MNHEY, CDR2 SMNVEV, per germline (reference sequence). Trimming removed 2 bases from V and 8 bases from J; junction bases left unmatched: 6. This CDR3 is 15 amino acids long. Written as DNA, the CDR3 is TGTGCCAGCAGTTTAGGTAGCGGGGGGCTCTATGAGCAGTTCTTC. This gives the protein CASSLGSGGLYEQFF.

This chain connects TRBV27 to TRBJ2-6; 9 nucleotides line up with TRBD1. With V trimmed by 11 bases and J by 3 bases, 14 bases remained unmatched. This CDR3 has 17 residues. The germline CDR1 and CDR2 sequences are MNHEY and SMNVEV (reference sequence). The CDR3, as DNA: TGTGCCTCAGGGAGGGACAGGGCGTTAGTTGGGGCCAACGTCCTGACTTTC. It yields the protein CASGRDRALVGANVLTF.

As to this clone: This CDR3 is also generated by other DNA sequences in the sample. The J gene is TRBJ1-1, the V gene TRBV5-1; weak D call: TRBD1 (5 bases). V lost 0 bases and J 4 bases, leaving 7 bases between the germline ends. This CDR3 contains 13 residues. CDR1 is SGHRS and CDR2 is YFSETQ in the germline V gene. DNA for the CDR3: TGCGCCAGCAGCTTGGGGGGCGGCACTGAAGCTTTCTTT. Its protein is CASSLGGGTEAFF.

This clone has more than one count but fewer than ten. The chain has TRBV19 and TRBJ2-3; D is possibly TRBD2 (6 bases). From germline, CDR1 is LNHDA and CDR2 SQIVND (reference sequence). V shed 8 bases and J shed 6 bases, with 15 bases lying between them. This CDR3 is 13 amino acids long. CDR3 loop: CASARGKSDTQYF. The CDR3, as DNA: TGTGCCAGTGCTCGGGGGAAATCGGATACGCAGTATTTT.

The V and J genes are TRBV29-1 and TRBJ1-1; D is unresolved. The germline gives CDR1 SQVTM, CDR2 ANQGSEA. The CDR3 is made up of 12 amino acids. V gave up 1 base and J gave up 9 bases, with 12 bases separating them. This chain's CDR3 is CSVEGLQSQAFF. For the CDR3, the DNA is TGCAGCGTTGAAGGGTTACAGTCCCAAGCTTTCTTT. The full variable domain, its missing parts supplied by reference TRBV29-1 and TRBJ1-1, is SAVISQKPSRDICQRGTSLTIQCQVDSQVTMMFWYRQQPGQSLTLIATANQGSEATYESGFVIDKFPISRPNLTFSTLTVSNMSPEDSSIYLCSVEGLQSQAFFGQGTRLTVV.

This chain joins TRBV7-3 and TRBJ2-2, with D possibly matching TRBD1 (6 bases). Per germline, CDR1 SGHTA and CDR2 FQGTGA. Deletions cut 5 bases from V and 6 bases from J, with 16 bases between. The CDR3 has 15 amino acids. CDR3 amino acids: CASSPMGQGSGELFF. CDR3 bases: TGTGCCAGCAGCCCCATGGGACAAGGGTCCGGGGAGCTGTTTTTT.

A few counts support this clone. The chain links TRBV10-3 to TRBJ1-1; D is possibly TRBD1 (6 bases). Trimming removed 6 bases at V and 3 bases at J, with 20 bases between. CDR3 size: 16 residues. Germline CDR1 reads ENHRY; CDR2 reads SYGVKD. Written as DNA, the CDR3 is TGTGCCATCAGAATGAAACCACAGGGATTGGACACTGAAGCTTTCTTT. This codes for CAIRMKPQGLDTEAFF.

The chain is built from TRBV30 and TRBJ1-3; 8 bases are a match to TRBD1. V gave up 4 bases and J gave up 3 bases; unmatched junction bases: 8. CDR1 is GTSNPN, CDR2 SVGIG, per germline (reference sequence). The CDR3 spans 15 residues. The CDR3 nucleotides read TGTGCCTGGAACCCGGACAGGGCCCGTGGAAACACCATATATTTT. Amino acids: CAWNPDRARGNTIYF.

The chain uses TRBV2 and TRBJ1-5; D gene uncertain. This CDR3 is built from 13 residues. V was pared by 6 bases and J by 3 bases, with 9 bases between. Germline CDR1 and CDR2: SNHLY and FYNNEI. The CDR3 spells CASSPTDNQPQHF. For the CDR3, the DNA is TGTGCCAGCAGCCCTACAGACAATCAGCCCCAGCATTTT.

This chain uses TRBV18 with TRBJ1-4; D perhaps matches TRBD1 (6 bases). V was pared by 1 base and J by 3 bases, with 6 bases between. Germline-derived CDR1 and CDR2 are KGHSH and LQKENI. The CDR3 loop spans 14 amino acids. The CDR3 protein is CASSPQGANEKLFF. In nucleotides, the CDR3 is TGTGCCAGCTCACCACAGGGGGCTAATGAAAAACTGTTTTTT.

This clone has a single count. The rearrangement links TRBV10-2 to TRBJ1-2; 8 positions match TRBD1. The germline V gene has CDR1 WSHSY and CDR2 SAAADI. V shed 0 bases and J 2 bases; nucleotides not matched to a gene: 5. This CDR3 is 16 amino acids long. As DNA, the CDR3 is TGCGCCAGCAGTGAGTCGATACAGGGGGGAAACTATGGCTACACCTTC. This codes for CASSESIQGGNYGYTF.

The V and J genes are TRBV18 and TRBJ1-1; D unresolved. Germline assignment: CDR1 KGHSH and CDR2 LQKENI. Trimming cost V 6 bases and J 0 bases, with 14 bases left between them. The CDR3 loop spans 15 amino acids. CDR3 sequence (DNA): TGTGCCAGCTCCCCTGTTCCGGGGTTGAACACTGAAGCTTTCTTT. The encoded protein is CASSPVPGLNTEAFF.

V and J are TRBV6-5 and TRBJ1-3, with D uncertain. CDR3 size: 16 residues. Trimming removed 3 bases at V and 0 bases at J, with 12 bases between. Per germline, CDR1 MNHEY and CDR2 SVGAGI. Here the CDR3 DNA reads TGTGCCAGCAGTTATCGCCAAGACTTCTCTGGAAACACCATATATTTT. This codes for CASSYRQDFSGNTIYF.

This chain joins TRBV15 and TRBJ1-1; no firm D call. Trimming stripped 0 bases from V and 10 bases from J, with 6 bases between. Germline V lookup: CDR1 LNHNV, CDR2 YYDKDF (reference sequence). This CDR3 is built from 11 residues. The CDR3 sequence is CATSRDSSAFF. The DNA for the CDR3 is TGTGCCACCAGCAGAGATTCCTCAGCTTTCTTT.

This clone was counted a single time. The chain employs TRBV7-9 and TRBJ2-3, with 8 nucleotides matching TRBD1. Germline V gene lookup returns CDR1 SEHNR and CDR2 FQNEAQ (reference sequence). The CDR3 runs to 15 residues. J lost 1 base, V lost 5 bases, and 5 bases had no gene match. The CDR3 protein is CASSETGEGTDTQYF. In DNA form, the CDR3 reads TGTGCCAGCAGCGAGACAGGGGAAGGCACAGATACGCAGTATTTT.

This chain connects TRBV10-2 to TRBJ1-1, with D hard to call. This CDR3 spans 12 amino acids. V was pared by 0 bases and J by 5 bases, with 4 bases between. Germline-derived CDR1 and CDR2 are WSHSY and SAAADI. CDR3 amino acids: CASSESSTEAFF. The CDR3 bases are TGCGCCAGCAGTGAGTCGTCGACTGAAGCTTTCTTT.

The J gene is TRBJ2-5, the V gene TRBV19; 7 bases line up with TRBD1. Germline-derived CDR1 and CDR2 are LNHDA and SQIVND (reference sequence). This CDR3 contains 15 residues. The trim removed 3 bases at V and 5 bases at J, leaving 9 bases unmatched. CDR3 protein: CASSIRMTGRETQYF. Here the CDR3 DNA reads TGTGCCAGTAGTATTCGAATGACAGGGCGTGAGACCCAGTACTTC.

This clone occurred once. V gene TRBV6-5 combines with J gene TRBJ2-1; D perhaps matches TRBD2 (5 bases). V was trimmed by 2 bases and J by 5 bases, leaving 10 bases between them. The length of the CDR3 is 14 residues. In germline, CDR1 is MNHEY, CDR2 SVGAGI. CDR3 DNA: TGTGCCAGCAGTTACAACGGGAACCACAATGAGCAGTTCTTC. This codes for CASSYNGNHNEQFF.

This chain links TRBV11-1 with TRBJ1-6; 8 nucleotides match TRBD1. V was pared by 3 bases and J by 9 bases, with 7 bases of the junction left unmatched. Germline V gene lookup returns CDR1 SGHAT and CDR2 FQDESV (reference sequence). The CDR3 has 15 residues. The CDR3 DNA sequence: TGTGCCAGCAGCTTCCACCGACAGGGGACTTCACCCCTCCACTTT. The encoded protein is CASSFHRQGTSPLHF.

CDR3 residues: CASSLREDRGGEKLFF. In nucleotides, the CDR3 is TGCGCCAGCAGCCTTAGAGAGGACAGGGGAGGCGAAAAACTGTTTTTT. The chain joins TRBV4-1 to TRBJ1-4; 9 bases are a match to TRBD1. This CDR3 region has 16 residues. V lost 4 bases and J lost 8; bases outside the gene matches: 11. Germline CDR1 reads MGHRA; CDR2 reads YSYEKL.

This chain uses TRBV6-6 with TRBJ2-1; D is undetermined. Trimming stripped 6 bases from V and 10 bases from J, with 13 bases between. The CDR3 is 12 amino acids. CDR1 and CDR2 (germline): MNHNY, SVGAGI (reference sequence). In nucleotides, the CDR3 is TGTGCCAGCAGCCCCGCTAGTGACGAGCAGTTCTTC. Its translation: CASSPASDEQFF.

CDR3: CASSEVPGERANYGYTF. The CDR3 DNA sequence: TGTGCCAGCAGTGAAGTTCCAGGGGAACGAGCTAACTATGGCTACACCTTC. This rearrangement joins TRBV6-1 to TRBJ1-2; tentatively, D is TRBD1 (6 bases). This CDR3 is 17 amino acids long. Trimming took 1 base from V and 0 from J, leaving 15 bases between them. CDR1 and CDR2 from the germline V gene are MNHNS and SASEGT.